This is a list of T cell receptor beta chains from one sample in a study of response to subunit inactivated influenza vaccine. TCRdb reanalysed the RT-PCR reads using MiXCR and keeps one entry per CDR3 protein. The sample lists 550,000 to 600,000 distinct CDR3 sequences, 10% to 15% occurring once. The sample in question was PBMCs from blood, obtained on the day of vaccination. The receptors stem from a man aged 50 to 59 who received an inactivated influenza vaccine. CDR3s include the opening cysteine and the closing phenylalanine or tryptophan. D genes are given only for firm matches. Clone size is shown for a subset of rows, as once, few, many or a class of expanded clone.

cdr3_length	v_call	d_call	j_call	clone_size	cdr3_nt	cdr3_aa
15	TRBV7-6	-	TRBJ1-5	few	TGTGCCAGCAGCTTGCAGGCCGGGGGCAATCAGCCCCAGCATTTT	CASSLQAGGNQPQHF
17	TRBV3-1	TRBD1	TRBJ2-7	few	TGTGCCAGCAGCCAATCCGGGGCCGGGACAGGGGCCTACGAGCAGTACTTC	CASSQSGAGTGAYEQYF
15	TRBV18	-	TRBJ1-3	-	TGTGCCAGCTCACCTCGCGGGACTCATGGAAACACCATATATTTT	CASSPRGTHGNTIYF
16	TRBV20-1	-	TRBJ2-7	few	TGCAGTGCTAGAGACCCCCTCGGAGGGAGCTCCTACGAGCAGTACTTC	CSARDPLGGSSYEQYF
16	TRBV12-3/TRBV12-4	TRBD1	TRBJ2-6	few	TGTGCCAGCAGTTTATTACAGGGGATGGGGGCCAACGTCCTGACTTTC	CASSLLQGMGANVLTF
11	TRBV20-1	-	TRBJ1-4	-	TGCAGTGCGGTGAAAAATGAAAAACTGTTTTTT	CSAVKNEKLFF
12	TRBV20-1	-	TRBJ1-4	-	TGCAGTGCTAGTAGCAGCCATGAAAAACTGTTTTTT	CSASSSHEKLFF
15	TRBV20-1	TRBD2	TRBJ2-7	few	TGCAGTGCTAGAGATTTCGGGGGGTTGTCCTACGAGCAGTACTTC	CSARDFGGLSYEQYF
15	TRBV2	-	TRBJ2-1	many	TGTGCCAGCAGTCAACTACAAAAATCCTACAATGAGCAGTTCTTC	CASSQLQKSYNEQFF
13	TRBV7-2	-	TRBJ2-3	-	TGTGCCAGCAGCACCGGGGCGCAGGATACGCAGTATTTT	CASSTGAQDTQYF
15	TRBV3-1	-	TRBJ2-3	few	TGTGCCAGCAGCCAAAGTTACGGCGGCACAGATACGCAGTATTTT	CASSQSYGGTDTQYF
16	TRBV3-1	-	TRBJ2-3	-	TGTGCCAGCAGCCAGGGGGCCTGGGCGGCCACAGATACGCAGTATTTT	CASSQGAWAATDTQYF
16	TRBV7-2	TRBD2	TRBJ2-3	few	TGTGCCAGCAGCTTAGCAATTAGCGGGGGTATAGATACGCAGTATTTT	CASSLAISGGIDTQYF
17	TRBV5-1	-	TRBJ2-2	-	TGCGCCAGCAGCGTACAACCCGGGACGGGGAACACCGGGGAGCTGTTTTTT	CASSVQPGTGNTGELFF
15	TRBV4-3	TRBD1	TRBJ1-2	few	TGCGCCAGCAGCCACCTGATATCTGGACAGGACGGCTACACCTTC	CASSHLISGQDGYTF
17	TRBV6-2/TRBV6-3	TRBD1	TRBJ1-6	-	TGTGCCAGCAGCTACAGGGGACCCTACTCCTATAATTCACCCCTCCACTTT	CASSYRGPYSYNSPLHF
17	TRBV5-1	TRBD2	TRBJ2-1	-	TGCGCCAGCGTGGGAAGCGGGGGAGACTTCTCCTACAATGAGCAGTTCTTC	CASVGSGGDFSYNEQFF
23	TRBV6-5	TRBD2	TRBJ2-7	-	TGTGCCAGCAGTCCAAGACACCAGAGACCGGGACTAGCGGGGGGGATCAGCTCCTACGAGCAGTACTTC	CASSPRHQRPGLAGGISSYEQYF
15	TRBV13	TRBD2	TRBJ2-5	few	TGTGCCAGCAGCCTCGGACTAGCGGGGCCAGAGACCCAGTACTTC	CASSLGLAGPETQYF
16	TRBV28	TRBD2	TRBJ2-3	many	TGTGCCAGCAGTTTAGGACTAGCGGATGCCACAGATACGCAGTATTTT	CASSLGLADATDTQYF
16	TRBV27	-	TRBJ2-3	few	TGTGCCAGCAGTTTATTCGGGGCCAGGGGGGGAGATACGCAGTATTTT	CASSLFGARGGDTQYF
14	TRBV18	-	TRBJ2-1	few	TGTGCCAGCTCGCCCTTATCGGCCGGTGATGAGCAGTTCTTC	CASSPLSAGDEQFF
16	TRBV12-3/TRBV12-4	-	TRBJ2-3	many	TGTGCCAGCAGTCCCCCCGGGCGATCTAGCACAGATACGCAGTATTTT	CASSPPGRSSTDTQYF
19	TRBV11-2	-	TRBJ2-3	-	TGTGCCAGCAGTCCCTCAAAGTCCTGGCGGCCCGGTGGGGGTGATACGCAGTATTTT	CASSPSKSWRPGGGDTQYF
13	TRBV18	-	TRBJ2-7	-	TGTGCCAGCTCACCCGAAATGGCCTACGAGCAGTACTTC	CASSPEMAYEQYF
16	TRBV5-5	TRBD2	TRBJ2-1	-	TGTGCCAGCAGCTTGGTCCGCGGGGGGACCTACAATGAGCAGTTCTTC	CASSLVRGGTYNEQFF
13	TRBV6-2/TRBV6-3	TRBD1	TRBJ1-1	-	TGTGCCAGCAGTCCCCCGGACAGGTCTGAAGCTTTCTTT	CASSPPDRSEAFF
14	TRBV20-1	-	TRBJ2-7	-	TGCAGTGCCTTGACCCGGGACACACCCTACGAGCAGTACTTC	CSALTRDTPYEQYF
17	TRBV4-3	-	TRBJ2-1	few	TGCGCCAGCAGCCAAGATCGGGCAGGGAATCCCTACAATGAGCAGTTCTTC	CASSQDRAGNPYNEQFF
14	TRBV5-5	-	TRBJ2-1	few	TGTGCCAGCAGAGGGGACACGTTCTGGTATGAGCAGTTCTTC	CASRGDTFWYEQFF
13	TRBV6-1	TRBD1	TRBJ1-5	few	TGTGCCAGCAGCTGGACAGGGGGCGAGCCCCAGCATTTT	CASSWTGGEPQHF
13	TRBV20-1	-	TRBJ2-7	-	TGCAGTGTTAGTGTTTCGGGAGCGTGGGAGCAGTACTTC	CSVSVSGAWEQYF
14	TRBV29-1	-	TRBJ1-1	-	TGCAGCGTCTTAGAGACCGGGAGCACCACTGAAGCTTTCTTT	CSVLETGSTTEAFF
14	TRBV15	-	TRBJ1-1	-	TGTGCCACCAGCAGAGAGGGGGTTAACACTGAAGCTTTCTTT	CATSREGVNTEAFF
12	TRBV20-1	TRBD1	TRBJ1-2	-	TGCAGTGCTCCCGGGACAGATGTCGGCTACACCTTC	CSAPGTDVGYTF
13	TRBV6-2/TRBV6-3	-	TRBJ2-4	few	TGTGCCAGCACTCTGACGGGCAAAAACATTCAGTACTTC	CASTLTGKNIQYF
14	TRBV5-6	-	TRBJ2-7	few	TGTGCCAGCAGCTTGGGATTGGGACTCTACGAGCAGTACTTC	CASSLGLGLYEQYF
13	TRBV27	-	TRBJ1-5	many	TGTGCCAGCAGCAGTTATAGCAATCAGCCCCAGCATTTT	CASSSYSNQPQHF
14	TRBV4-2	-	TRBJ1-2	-	TGTGCCAGCAGCCCGAGTAAACCGGGCTATGGCTACACCTTC	CASSPSKPGYGYTF
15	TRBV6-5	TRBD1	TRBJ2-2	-	TGTGCCAGCAGTTCGACAGGGTTGGTCACCGGGGAGCTGTTTTTT	CASSSTGLVTGELFF
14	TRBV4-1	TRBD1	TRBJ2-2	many	TGCGCCAGCAGCGTAGACAGGGCCACCGGGGAGCTGTTTTTT	CASSVDRATGELFF
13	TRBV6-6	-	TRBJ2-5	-	TGTGCCAGCAGACGCGACTTACAAGAGACCCAGTACTTC	CASRRDLQETQYF
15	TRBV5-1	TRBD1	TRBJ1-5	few	TGCGCCAGCAGCTTGGAACTAGCGGGGACAGATACGCAGCATTTT	CASSLELAGTDTQHF
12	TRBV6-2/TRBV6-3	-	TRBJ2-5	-	TGTGCCAGCAGTTATTCCTCTCGGCCCCAGTACTTC	CASSYSSRPQYF
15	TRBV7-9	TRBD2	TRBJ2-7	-	TGTGCCAGCAGCACTTCTAGCGGGGGGGCTTACGAGCAGTACTTC	CASSTSSGGAYEQYF